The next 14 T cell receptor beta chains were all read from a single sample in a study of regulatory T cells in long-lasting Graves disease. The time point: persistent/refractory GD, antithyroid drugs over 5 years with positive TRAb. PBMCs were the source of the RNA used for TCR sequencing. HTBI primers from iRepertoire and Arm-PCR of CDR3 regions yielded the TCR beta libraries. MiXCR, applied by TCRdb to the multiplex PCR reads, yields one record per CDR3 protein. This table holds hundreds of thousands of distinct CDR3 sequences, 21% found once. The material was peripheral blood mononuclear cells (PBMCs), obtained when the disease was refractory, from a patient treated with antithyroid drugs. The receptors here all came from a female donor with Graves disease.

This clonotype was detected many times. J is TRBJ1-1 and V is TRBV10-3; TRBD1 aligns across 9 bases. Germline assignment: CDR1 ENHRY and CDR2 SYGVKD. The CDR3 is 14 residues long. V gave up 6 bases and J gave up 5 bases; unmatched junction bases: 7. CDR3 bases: TGTGCCATCAGGAACGGGACAGGGTTGACTGAAGCTTTCTTT. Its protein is CAIRNGTGLTEAFF.

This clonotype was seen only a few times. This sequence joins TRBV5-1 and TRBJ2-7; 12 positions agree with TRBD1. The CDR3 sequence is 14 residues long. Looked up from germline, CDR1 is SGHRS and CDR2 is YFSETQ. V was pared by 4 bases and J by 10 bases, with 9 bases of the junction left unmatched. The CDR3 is CASSTGQGALGQYF. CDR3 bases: TGCGCCAGCAGCACGGGACAGGGGGCGCTCGGTCAGTACTTC.

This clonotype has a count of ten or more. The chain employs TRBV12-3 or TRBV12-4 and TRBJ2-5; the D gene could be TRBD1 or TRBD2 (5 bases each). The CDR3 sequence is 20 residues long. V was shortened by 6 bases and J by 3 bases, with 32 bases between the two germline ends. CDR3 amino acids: CASSLHYGLGETEGEETQYF. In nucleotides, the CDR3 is TGTGCCAGCAGCCTACACTATGGCCTGGGGGAGACAGAGGGAGAAGAGACCCAGTACTTC.

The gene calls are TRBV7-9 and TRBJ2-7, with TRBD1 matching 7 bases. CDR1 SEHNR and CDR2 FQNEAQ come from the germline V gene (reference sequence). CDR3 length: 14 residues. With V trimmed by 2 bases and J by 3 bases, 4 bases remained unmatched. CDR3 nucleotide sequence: TGTGCCAGCAGCTTATTACAGGGGAGCTACGAGCAGTACTTC. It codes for CASSLLQGSYEQYF.

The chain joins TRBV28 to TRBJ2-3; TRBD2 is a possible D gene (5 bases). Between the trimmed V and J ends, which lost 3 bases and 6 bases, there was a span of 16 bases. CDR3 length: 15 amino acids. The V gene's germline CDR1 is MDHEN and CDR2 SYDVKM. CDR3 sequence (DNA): TGTGCCAGCAGTTTTTCATCAACCGGGGTTGATACGCAGTATTTT. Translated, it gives CASSFSSTGVDTQYF.

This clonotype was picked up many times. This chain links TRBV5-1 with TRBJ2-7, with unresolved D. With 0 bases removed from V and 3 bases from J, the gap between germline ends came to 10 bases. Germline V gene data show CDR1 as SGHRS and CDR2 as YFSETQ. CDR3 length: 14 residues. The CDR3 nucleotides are TGCGCCAGCAGCTTGGGCTGGATAGGCTACGAGCAGTACTTC. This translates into CASSLGWIGYEQYF.

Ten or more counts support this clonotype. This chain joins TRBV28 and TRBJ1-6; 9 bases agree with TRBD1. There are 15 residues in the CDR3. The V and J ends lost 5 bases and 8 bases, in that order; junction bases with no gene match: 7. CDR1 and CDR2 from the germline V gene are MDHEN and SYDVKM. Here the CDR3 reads CASSNRGHGYSPLHF. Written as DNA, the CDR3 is TGTGCCAGCAGTAACAGGGGGCATGGGTATTCACCCCTCCACTTT.

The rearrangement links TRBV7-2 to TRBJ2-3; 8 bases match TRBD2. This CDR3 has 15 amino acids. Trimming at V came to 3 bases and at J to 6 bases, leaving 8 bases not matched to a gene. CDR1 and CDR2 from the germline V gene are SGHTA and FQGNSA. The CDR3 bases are TGTGCCAGCAGCTTTACTAGCGGAGAGGGGGATACGCAGTATTTT. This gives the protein CASSFTSGEGDTQYF.

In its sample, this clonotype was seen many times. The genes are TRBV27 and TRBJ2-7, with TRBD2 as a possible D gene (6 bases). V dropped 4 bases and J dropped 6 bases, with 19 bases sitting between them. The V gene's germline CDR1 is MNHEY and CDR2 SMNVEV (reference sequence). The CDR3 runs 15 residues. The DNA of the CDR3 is TGTGCCAGCAGTTCCCTTCAGCGGTGGGGGGTCGAGCAGTACTTC. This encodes CASSSLQRWGVEQYF.

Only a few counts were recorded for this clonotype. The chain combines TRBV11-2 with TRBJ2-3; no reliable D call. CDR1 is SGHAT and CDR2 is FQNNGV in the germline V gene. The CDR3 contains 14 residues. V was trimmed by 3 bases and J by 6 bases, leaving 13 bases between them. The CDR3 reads CASSFASVQDTQYF. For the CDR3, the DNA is TGTGCCAGCAGCTTTGCTTCGGTACAGGATACGCAGTATTTT.

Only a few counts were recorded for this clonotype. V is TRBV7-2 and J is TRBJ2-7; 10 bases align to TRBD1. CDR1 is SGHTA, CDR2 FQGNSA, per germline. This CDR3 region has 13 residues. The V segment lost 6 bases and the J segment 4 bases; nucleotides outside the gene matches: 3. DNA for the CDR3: TGTGCCAGCAGGGGGACAGGGGAATACGAGCAGTACTTC. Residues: CASRGTGEYEQYF.

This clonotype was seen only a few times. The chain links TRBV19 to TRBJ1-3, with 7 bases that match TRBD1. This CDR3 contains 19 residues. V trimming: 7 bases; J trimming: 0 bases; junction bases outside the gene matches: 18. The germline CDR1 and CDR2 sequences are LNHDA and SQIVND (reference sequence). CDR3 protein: CASTYRQTGDKSSGNTIYF. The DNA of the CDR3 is TGTGCCAGTACTTACCGTCAAACAGGGGATAAGTCCTCTGGAAACACCATATATTTT.

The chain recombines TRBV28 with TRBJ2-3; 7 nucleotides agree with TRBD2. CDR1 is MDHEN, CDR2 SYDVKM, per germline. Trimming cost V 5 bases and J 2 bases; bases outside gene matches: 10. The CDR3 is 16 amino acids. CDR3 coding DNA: TGTGCCAGCAGTGGGGAGGGAAAGGGATACACAGATACGCAGTATTTT. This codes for CASSGEGKGYTDTQYF.

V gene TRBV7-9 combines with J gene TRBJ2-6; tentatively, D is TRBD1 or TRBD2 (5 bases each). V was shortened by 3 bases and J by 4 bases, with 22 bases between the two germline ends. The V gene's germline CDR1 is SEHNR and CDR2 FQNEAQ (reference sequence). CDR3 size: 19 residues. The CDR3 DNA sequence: TGTGCCAGCAGCTTGGGGGAACGGGACGATGTGGAAGGGGCCAACGTCCTGACTTTC. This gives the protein CASSLGERDDVEGANVLTF.